This passage covers 26 T cell receptor beta chains from one sample sequenced in a study of T cell repertoires in cytomegalovirus infection. TCRdb reprocessed the reads via MiXCR and lists one record per CDR3 protein. Here the sample spans 200,000 to 300,000 distinct CDR3 sequences, roughly 10% being singletons. Input material: PBMCs. These receptors originate from a human donor in good health (CMV status not recorded). Some clones in this sample may be carry-over from other donors' samples.

This clonotype was counted ten times or more. CDR3 loop: CASSHPGGAMSNQPQHF. CDR3 in DNA: TGTGCCAGCAGTCACCCAGGCGGGGCAATGAGCAATCAGCCCCAGCATTTT. The chain uses TRBV12-3 or TRBV12-4 and TRBJ1-5; TRBD1 is a possible D gene (5 bases). This CDR3 comprises 17 residues. V was cut by 5 bases and J by 1 base, with 18 bases left in between.

This clonotype occurred many times. The V gene is TRBV7-2, the J gene TRBJ2-1, with D possibly being TRBD2 (6 bases). The V gene's germline CDR1 is SGHTA and CDR2 FQGNSA. Trimming removed 3 bases from V and 4 bases from J, with 13 bases in between. The CDR3 runs to 15 residues. The CDR3 spells CASSFQTEGYNEQFF. The CDR3 nucleotides are TGTGCCAGCAGCTTTCAGACGGAGGGGTACAATGAGCAGTTCTTC.

Ten or more counts support this clonotype. The chain links TRBV7-2 to TRBJ2-3; D gene uncertain. CDR1 and CDR2 from the germline V gene are SGHTA and FQGNSA. The CDR3 consists of 13 residues. Trimming stripped 3 bases from V and 1 base from J, with 5 bases between. The CDR3 here is CASSFTGTDTQYF. CDR3 DNA sequence: TGTGCCAGCAGCTTTACGGGCACAGATACGCAGTATTTT.

The chain couples TRBV19 to TRBJ1-5; 7 positions agree with TRBD1. Germline CDR1 LNHDA, CDR2 SQIVND (reference sequence). The CDR3 length is 17 residues. Trimming cost V 2 bases and J 0 bases; bases outside gene matches: 7. CDR3 in amino acids: CASSIIPGQSSNQPQHF. The CDR3 DNA follows: TGTGCCAGTAGTATAATCCCGGGACAGAGTAGCAATCAGCCCCAGCATTTT.

This clonotype was observed a handful of times. The gene calls are TRBV19 and TRBJ2-6; 7 nucleotides match TRBD1. CDR3 size: 17 residues. Germline V gene lookup returns CDR1 LNHDA and CDR2 SQIVND (reference sequence). The J segment lost 0 bases and the V segment lost 8 bases, leaving 10 bases of the junction unmatched. The CDR3 region has the DNA TGTGCCAGTGGTCGTGGACAGGTTGTCTCTGGGGCCAACGTCCTGACTTTC. This sequence encodes CASGRGQVVSGANVLTF. Drawing the rest from reference TRBV19 and TRBJ2-6, the complete variable domain is DGGITQSPKYLFRKEGQNVTLSCEQNLNHDAMYWYRQDPGQGLRLIYYSQIVNDFQKGDIAEGYSVSREKKESFPLTVTSAQKNPTAFYLCASGRGQVVSGANVLTFGAGSRLTVL.

This clonotype was seen at least ten times. The CDR3 here is CASSSGTGTDTQYF. In DNA, the CDR3 is TGTGCCAGCAGCTCCGGGACAGGCACAGATACGCAGTATTTT. The chain joins TRBV7-2 to TRBJ2-3; TRBD1 aligns across 7 bases. V was clipped by 4 bases and J by 1 base; unmatched bases: 2. The germline CDR1 and CDR2 sequences are SGHTA and FQGNSA. The CDR3 sequence is 14 residues long.

This clonotype was detected ten times or more. In DNA form, the CDR3 reads TGTGCCAGCAGTTTATGGAGGGGTGAGCAGTTCTTC. Its protein is CASSLWRGEQFF. The chain carries TRBV12-3 or TRBV12-4 and TRBJ2-1, with D possibly being TRBD2 (6 bases). Trimming took 2 bases from V and 9 from J, leaving 8 bases between them. The CDR3 length is 12 residues.

On this clonotype: Being one base from a much bigger clone, this may be a read error. The rearrangement joins TRBV29-1 to TRBJ1-1; D is possibly TRBD1 (5 bases). Germline loops: CDR1 SQVTM, CDR2 ANQGSEA. With 7 bases removed from V and 4 bases from J, the gap between germline ends came to 16 bases. The CDR3 length is 13 residues. For the CDR3, the DNA is TGCAGCGCCTATGGGACTTTGATCACTGAAGCTTTCTTT. Translated: CSAYGTLITEAFF.

This clonotype has just a few counts. The chain uses TRBV11-2 and TRBJ2-1; TRBD1 aligns across 9 bases. The CDR3 is 18 amino acids. CDR1 is SGHAT, CDR2 FQNNGV, per germline. Trimming cost V 1 base and J 0 bases; bases outside gene matches: 7. The CDR3 here is CASSLGTGVLSSYNEQFF. CDR3 coding DNA: TGTGCCAGCAGCTTAGGGACAGGGGTCCTCAGCTCCTACAATGAGCAGTTCTTC.

This clonotype showed up many times. The chain combines TRBV7-2 with TRBJ1-6; D unresolved. This CDR3 spans 14 amino acids. Germline V CDR1 and CDR2: SGHTA, FQGNSA. Trimming pared 4 bases from V and 6 bases from J, leaving 10 bases between. The CDR3 region has the DNA TGTGCCAGCAGCTACCCCGGGAGTAATTCACCCCTCCACTTT. Protein: CASSYPGSNSPLHF.

This clonotype was picked up one time. V and J are TRBV20-1 and TRBJ2-1; 11 bases match TRBD2. Trimming took 5 bases from V and 7 from J; bases not matched to a gene: 10. From germline, CDR1 is DFQATT and CDR2 SNEGSKA (reference sequence). The CDR3 totals 15 residues. In DNA, the CDR3 is TGCAGTGCTTACGTTAGCGGGGGGGTCTGGAATGAGCAGTTCTTC. Its protein is CSAYVSGGVWNEQFF.

This clonotype was counted only a few times. This CDR3 reads CASSESRTAGNEQFF. In nucleotides, the CDR3 is TGTGCCAGCAGTGAATCCCGGACAGCCGGGAATGAGCAGTTCTTC. V is TRBV2 and J is TRBJ2-1, with D tentatively TRBD1 (6 bases). Between the trimmed V and J ends, which lost 2 bases and 7 bases, there was a span of 15 bases. Germline V lookup: CDR1 SNHLY, CDR2 FYNNEI. This CDR3 region has 15 residues.

The sample holds many counts of this clonotype. The chain joins TRBV7-2 to TRBJ1-1; tentatively, D is TRBD1 (5 bases). Trimming removed 5 bases from V and 0 bases from J, with 16 bases in between. Germline V gene sequence: CDR1 SGHTA, CDR2 FQGNSA. CDR3 length: 16 amino acids. The CDR3 loop is CASSLNRQSMNTEAFF. In DNA form, the CDR3 reads TGTGCCAGCAGCCTAAACCGACAGAGCATGAACACTGAAGCTTTCTTT.

This clonotype was counted many times. The chain couples TRBV6-2 or TRBV6-3 to TRBJ1-1, with D tentatively TRBD1 (5 bases). Germline CDR1 MNHEY, CDR2 SVGEGT. This CDR3 contains 16 residues. Trimming stripped 2 bases from V and 1 base from J, with 14 bases between. DNA for the CDR3: TGTGCCAGCAGTTACGGGGCCGCCGGGCGGAACACTGAAGCTTTCTTT. Residues: CASSYGAAGRNTEAFF.

There are many counts of this clonotype. The V and J genes are TRBV7-2 and TRBJ2-3, with TRBD2 matching over 16 bases. CDR1 is SGHTA and CDR2 is FQGNSA in the germline V gene. The CDR3 is 17 amino acids. The J segment lost 6 bases and the V segment lost 4 bases, leaving 7 bases of the junction unmatched. CDR3: CASSSPGLAGGADTQYF. CDR3 sequence (DNA): TGTGCCAGCAGCTCCCCGGGACTAGCGGGAGGGGCGGATACGCAGTATTTT.

This clonotype was recorded many times. The CDR3: CASRPTGVGAQYF. As DNA, the CDR3 is TGTGCCAGCAGACCTACAGGAGTGGGGGCCCAGTACTTC. The V and J genes are TRBV6-2 or TRBV6-3 and TRBJ2-5, with D perhaps TRBD1 or TRBD2 (5 bases each). There are 13 residues in the CDR3. V lost 6 bases and J lost 9, with 17 bases in between. The germline gives CDR1 MNHEY, CDR2 SVGEGT.

The CDR3 reads CASSLTQRTGESYTF. The CDR3 region has the DNA TGTGCCAGCAGCTTAACGCAGCGGACAGGGGAGAGCTACACCTTC. The rearrangement joins TRBV7-2 to TRBJ1-2; 9 bases line up with TRBD1. J lost 9 bases, V lost 2 bases, and 10 bases had no gene match. Germline V CDR1 and CDR2: SGHTA, FQGNSA. The CDR3 spans 15 residues.

This clonotype has only a few counts. The chain joins TRBV5-1 to TRBJ2-5, with 8 bases lining up with TRBD1. The CDR3 consists of 16 residues. Germline trimming cut 4 bases from V and 6 bases from J; bases unmatched to any gene: 14. Germline CDR1 and CDR2: SGHRS and YFSETQ. CDR3 region: CASSADRQGLQKTQYF. The CDR3 DNA reads as TGCGCCAGCAGCGCCGATCGACAGGGGCTACAGAAGACCCAGTACTTC. The variable domain in full, with the rest retrieved from reference TRBV5-1 and TRBJ2-5, is KAGVTQTPRYLIKTRGQQVTLSCSPISGHRSVSWYQQTPGQGLQFLFEYFSETQRNKGNFPGRFSGRQFSNSRSEMNVSTLELGDSALYLCASSADRQGLQKTQYFGPGTRLLVL.

This clonotype was observed a handful of times. The chain employs TRBV20-1 and TRBJ1-3, with D hard to call. Germline V gene sequence: CDR1 DFQATT, CDR2 SNEGSKA (reference sequence). The CDR3 runs 15 residues. Trimming left V 5 bases short and J 0 bases short, with 14 bases between. CDR3 DNA sequence: TGCAGTGCTGGCGGATCTGGGAGCTCTGGAAACACCATATATTTT. Protein product: CSAGGSGSSGNTIYF.

The chain joins TRBV6-2 or TRBV6-3 to TRBJ2-1, with D possibly TRBD2 on 6 matching bases. The CDR3 has 14 residues. Per germline, CDR1 MNHEY and CDR2 SVGEGT. Trimming took off 4 bases at V and 8 bases at J, with 15 bases between the two ends. The CDR3 region has the DNA TGTGCCAGCAGTTCGGGAGACAACCGGGATGAGCAGTTCTTC. Protein sequence: CASSSGDNRDEQFF.

This clonotype was picked up a small number of times. The chain links TRBV2 to TRBJ2-4; 7 bases map to TRBD1. This CDR3 is 16 amino acids long. CDR1 is SNHLY, CDR2 FYNNEI, per germline. The V segment lost 0 bases and the J segment 4 bases; nucleotides outside the gene matches: 6. The CDR3 DNA follows: TGTGCCAGCAGTGAAGCCAGGGACAGCCAAAAAAACATTCAGTACTTC. This translates into CASSEARDSQKNIQYF.

This clonotype was seen ten or more times. The gene calls are TRBV7-8 and TRBJ2-3, with 10 bases fitting TRBD2. CDR3 length: 17 residues. Germline CDR1 and CDR2: SGHVS and FQNEAQ. V shed 1 base, J shed 4 bases, and the junction held 8 bases outside the gene matches. CDR3 amino acids: CASSLELIAGGADTQYF. Here the CDR3 DNA reads TGTGCCAGCAGCTTAGAGCTGATAGCGGGGGGAGCAGATACGCAGTATTTT.

This clonotype appeared many times. The chain employs TRBV11-3 and TRBJ2-2, with TRBD1 matching over 8 bases. V was clipped by 3 bases and J by 5 bases; unmatched bases: 5. The CDR3 sequence is 15 residues long. CDR1 is SGHNT and CDR2 is YENEEA in the germline V gene. The CDR3, as DNA: TGTGCCAGCAGCTTGCAGGGGGCAGAGACCGGGGAGCTGTTTTTT. It yields the protein CASSLQGAETGELFF.

This clonotype was counted at least ten times. V gene TRBV12-3 or TRBV12-4 combines with J gene TRBJ2-1, with no clear D. The V end was cut by 5 bases, the J end by 0 bases, with 5 bases between. The CDR3 spans 13 residues. This chain's CDR3 is CASSLNSYNEQFF. CDR3 DNA sequence: TGTGCCAGCAGTCTGAACTCCTACAATGAGCAGTTCTTC.

This clonotype was detected many times. V is TRBV7-2 and J is TRBJ2-7; D is ambiguous. CDR3 length: 17 residues. Trimming took 1 base from V and 7 from J, leaving 23 bases between them. CDR1 is SGHTA and CDR2 is FQGNSA in the germline V gene. The CDR3 reads CASSLGTLTVLLGEQYF. CDR3 sequence (DNA): TGTGCCAGCAGCTTAGGGACCCTGACGGTTCTGTTAGGGGAGCAGTACTTC.

This clonotype was seen at least ten times. The chain carries TRBV6-6 and TRBJ1-5; possibly TRBD1 for D (5 bases). Deletions cut 7 bases from V and 7 bases from J, with 20 bases between. The CDR3 consists of 15 residues. The germline V gene encodes CDR1 MNHNY and CDR2 SVGAGI (reference sequence). The CDR3 DNA is TGTGCCAGCAATCGGGGACTCATGGCAGAGCAGCCCCAGCATTTT. Translated: CASNRGLMAEQPQHF.